This entry describes one T cell receptor (beta chain). The sample is drawn from a study of tissue T cells after allogeneic stem cell transplantation. Study at large: Steroid-refractory graft-versus-host disease after allogeneic hematopoietic cell transplant qualified adults for prospective research-autopsy enrollment. Where cell numbers permitted, CD3+ T cells were sorted from preserved blood and marrow.

Produced via immunoSEQ multiplex PCR; TCRdb's table is partial and in-frame only. This repertoire shows 35,000 to 50,000 clones, 80% to 95% found once; its top ten account for 3.8%. The source was blood, collected before transplantation. The TCR was taken from a woman between 40 and 69 years old who later had graft-versus-host disease after an allogeneic stem cell transplant.

CDR3 sequence reads: CASSRQGNTEAFF. CDR3 bases: TGTGCCAGCAGCCGGCAGGGAAACACTGAAGCTTTCTTT. The chain links TRBV11-3 to TRBJ1-1, with a possible D match to TRBD1 (5 bases). Trimming shortened V by 5 bases and J by 2 bases, and 9 bases separated the two germline ends. Germline V gives CDR1 SGHNT, CDR2 YENEEA. This CDR3 region has 13 residues.